The sequence of this T cell receptor beta chain was determined in a study of blood T cell repertoires in COVID-19. Study-wide background: Both acute and convalescent COVID-19 samples were obtained from the United States, Italy and Spain. The cDNA or gDNA used as material had been derived from T cells, B-cell-depleted T cells, or PBMCs.

This CDR3 has 13 amino acids. Germline V gene sequence: CDR1 SGHTA, CDR2 FQGNSA. V dropped 4 bases and J dropped 7 bases, with 11 bases sitting between them. Under the authors' procedure: Quantification of nucleated cells was approximated via reference gene primer amplification. Assay: immunoSEQ multiplex PCR; the TCRdb copy retains only in-frame clones and omits some. The V and J calls and clone size are taken from that table; D and trimming were inferred from the DNA. The sample gives around 25,000 clones, just over 85% of which show up once; 15% to 20% is in the top ten. The sample was peripheral blood. The chain is built from TRBV7-2 and TRBJ1-5; unclear D gene. This TCR derives from a woman aged 80 or over with acute or convalescent COVID-19. Here the CDR3 reads CASSSLRGQPQHF. The CDR3, as DNA: TGTGCCAGCAGCTCCTTGCGGGGACAGCCCCAGCATTTT.